Below are 23 T cell receptor beta chains sequenced from a single sample in a study of blood T cell repertoires in COVID-19. TCRdb's table, derived via immunoSEQ multiplex PCR, lists solely in-frame clones and lacks some. The repertoire consists of about 190,000 clones, with approximately 79% occurring once and the leading ten covering roughly 12%. Sequencing was done on a sample of peripheral blood. These receptors were collected from a woman between 45 and 60 years old with acute or convalescent COVID-19.

Comments on this clone: The sample carries other DNA sequences with the same CDR3. This chain uses TRBV18 with TRBJ2-1, with 7 bases matching TRBD1. Germline V gene data show CDR1 as KGHSH and CDR2 as LQKENI. The V segment lost 4 bases and the J segment 4 bases; nucleotides outside the gene matches: 4. The CDR3 loop spans 14 amino acids. DNA of the CDR3: TGTGCCAGCTCACAGGACAGGAAATACAATGAGCAGTTCTTC. Translated: CASSQDRKYNEQFF.

This chain joins TRBV9 and TRBJ2-7, with TRBD1 matching over 8 bases. V was clipped by 4 bases and J by 7 bases; unmatched bases: 16. This CDR3 has 16 amino acids. Per the germline V gene, CDR1 is SGDLS and CDR2 is YYNGEE. CDR3 nucleotide sequence: TGTGCCAGCAGCCCCGGGACAGGTTCTGTATCGGAAGAGCAGTACTTC. This translates into CASSPGTGSVSEEQYF.

The rearrangement uses TRBV11-2 and TRBJ2-3; D is perhaps TRBD2 (6 bases). CDR1 is SGHAT, CDR2 FQNNGV, per germline. The CDR3 extends over 13 amino acids. V lost 10 bases to trimming and J lost 2 bases, with 13 bases between them. The CDR3: CANAGTATDTQYF. In DNA, the CDR3 is TGTGCCAACGCGGGGACCGCCACAGATACGCAGTATTTT.

CDR3 coding DNA: TGTGCCATCAGTGAGGGGGGACAGGGGGCGACTGAAGCTTTCTTT. Translated, it gives CAISEGGQGATEAFF. V and J are TRBV10-3 and TRBJ1-1; 12 bases line up with TRBD1. V lost 2 bases and J lost 5; bases outside the gene matches: 3. There are 15 residues in the CDR3. Looked up from germline, CDR1 is ENHRY and CDR2 is SYGVKD.

The V call is TRBV18, the J call TRBJ2-2; 13 positions match TRBD2. Germline lookup yields CDR1 KGHSH and CDR2 LQKENI. V gave up 6 bases and J gave up 5 bases; unmatched junction bases: 0. This CDR3 region has 14 residues. CDR3 sequence reads: CASSGLAGTGELFF. The CDR3 region has the DNA TGTGCCAGCTCGGGACTAGCGGGAACCGGGGAGCTGTTTTTT.

The gene calls are TRBV5-6 and TRBJ2-1; 15 bases fit TRBD2. The CDR3 consists of 17 residues. V gave up 2 bases and J gave up 8 bases; unmatched junction bases: 8. In germline, CDR1 is SGHDT, CDR2 YYEEEE. CDR3 residues: CASSFGLAGGLAYEQFF. The CDR3 nucleotides are TGTGCCAGCAGCTTCGGACTAGCGGGGGGGCTAGCATATGAGCAGTTCTTC.

This chain uses TRBV12-5 with TRBJ1-3; D is unresolved. CDR1 is LGHNT, CDR2 FRNRAP, per germline. V was cut by 5 bases and J by 0 bases, with 8 bases left in between. The CDR3 covers 14 residues. The CDR3 loop reads CASGLAFSGNTIYF. CDR3 DNA: TGTGCTAGTGGTCTAGCCTTCTCTGGAAACACCATATATTTT. Based on the CDR3 plus reference TRBV12-5 and TRBJ1-3, the full variable domain is DARVTQTPRHKVTEMGQEVTMRCQPILGHNTVFWYRQTMMQGLELLAYFRNRAPLDDSGMPKDRFSAEMPDATLATLKIQPSEPRDSAVYFCASGLAFSGNTIYFGEGSWLTVV.

This sequence joins TRBV9 and TRBJ2-2, with 10 nucleotides matching TRBD1. The length of the CDR3 is 17 residues. The V gene's germline CDR1 is SGDLS and CDR2 YYNGEE. Trimming cost V 4 bases and J 0 bases; bases outside gene matches: 6. The CDR3 coding sequence is TGTGCCAGCAGCTCCCGGGACAGGGGCCCGAACACCGGGGAGCTGTTTTTT. It is translated as CASSSRDRGPNTGELFF.

The CDR3 bases are TGTGCCAGCAGCTTACTGGAGAGTCAGCCCCAGCATTTT. Its protein product is CASSLLESQPQHF. This chain uses TRBV7-2 with TRBJ1-5, with D unresolved. Trimming removed 2 bases from V and 6 bases from J, with 8 bases in between. Germline CDR1 SGHTA, CDR2 FQGNSA. CDR3 length equals 13 residues.

V is TRBV24-1 and J is TRBJ1-1; no reliable D call. The length of the CDR3 is 14 residues. V was clipped by 3 bases and J by 5 bases, with 12 bases between them. Germline CDR1 KGHDR, CDR2 SFDVKD. The CDR3 loop is CATSDGRVATEAFF. The CDR3 DNA follows: TGTGCCACCAGTGATGGCCGGGTAGCAACTGAAGCTTTCTTT.

This clone was observed a single time. This chain uses TRBV5-8 with TRBJ1-1; 9 nucleotides match TRBD1. V lost 7 bases and J lost 4; bases outside the gene matches: 17. The V gene's germline CDR1 is SGHTS and CDR2 YDEGEE. The CDR3 has 17 residues. CDR3 region: CASPTWDREDGSTEAFF. CDR3 nucleotides: TGTGCCAGCCCGACCTGGGACAGGGAGGACGGTAGCACTGAAGCTTTCTTT.

J is TRBJ2-3 and V is TRBV18, with 8 nucleotides matching TRBD2. The CDR3 spans 16 residues. V was clipped by 3 bases and J by 9 bases; unmatched bases: 14. Germline V lookup: CDR1 KGHSH, CDR2 LQKENI. CDR3 residues: CASSPVGTRGGETQYF. DNA for the CDR3: TGTGCCAGCTCACCTGTGGGGACTAGGGGTGGAGAAACGCAGTATTTT.

This chain joins TRBV30 and TRBJ1-1; D unresolved. CDR1 is GTSNPN and CDR2 is SVGIG in the germline V gene (reference sequence). Trimming removed 2 bases from V and 4 bases from J, with 11 bases in between. CDR3 length equals 13 residues. CDR3 DNA sequence: TGTGCCTGGAGTTGGGCCTCCACCACTGAAGCTTTCTTT. Residues: CAWSWASTTEAFF.

This clone was seen only once. J is TRBJ1-5 and V is TRBV28, with D maybe TRBD1 (5 bases). The V and J ends lost 5 bases and 4 bases respectively, with 12 bases between them. This CDR3 contains 14 residues. In germline, CDR1 is MDHEN, CDR2 SYDVKM. The CDR3: CASSGLGGNQPQHF. CDR3 nucleotide sequence: TGTGCCAGCAGTGGACTCGGGGGAAATCAGCCCCAGCATTTT.

The chain combines TRBV30 with TRBJ1-2; TRBD1 is a possible D gene (6 bases). This CDR3 has 12 residues. V lost 2 bases, J lost 4 bases, and 8 bases lay in between. Germline V lookup: CDR1 GTSNPN, CDR2 SVGIG (reference sequence). The CDR3 DNA is TGTGCCTGGAGTCCGACAGGCTATGGCTACACCTTC. Its translation is CAWSPTGYGYTF.

This clone was seen more than once but under ten times. The chain combines TRBV19 with TRBJ1-2; 8 bases are shared with TRBD1. The CDR3 is made up of 14 amino acids. The germline V gene encodes CDR1 LNHDA and CDR2 SQIVND (reference sequence). J gave up 2 bases and V 6 bases, and 5 bases lay outside the gene matches. CDR3 residues: CASRDRALNYGYTF. The CDR3 DNA reads as TGTGCCAGTAGGGACAGGGCCTTAAACTATGGCTACACCTTC.

This sequence joins TRBV24-1 and TRBJ1-5, with D maybe TRBD1 (5 bases). With 5 bases removed from V and 7 bases from J, the gap between germline ends came to 14 bases. Germline-derived CDR1 and CDR2 are KGHDR and SFDVKD. CDR3 size: 14 residues. CDR3 nucleotides: TGTGCCACCAGTGCCGGACAATTGTGGCAGCCCCAGCATTTT. It codes for CATSAGQLWQPQHF.

V is TRBV7-8 and J is TRBJ2-5; TRBD2 matches at 11 bases. V trimming: 4 bases; J trimming: 4 bases; junction bases outside the gene matches: 11. The CDR3 sequence is 17 residues long. The germline V gene encodes CDR1 SGHVS and CDR2 FQNEAQ. CDR3 sequence reads: CASSSTLLAGVRETQYF. In DNA form, the CDR3 reads TGTGCCAGCAGCTCGACGCTACTAGCGGGAGTCCGAGAGACCCAGTACTTC.

The gene calls are TRBV6-4 and TRBJ2-3; TRBD1 matches at 9 bases. Germline V lookup: CDR1 MRHNA, CDR2 SNTAGT. The CDR3 length is 16 residues. The V segment lost 8 bases and the J segment 3 bases; nucleotides outside the gene matches: 12. The CDR3 protein is CASSRGGTGRTDTQYF. CDR3 DNA sequence: TGTGCCAGCTCCCGAGGGGGGACAGGGCGAACAGATACGCAGTATTTT.

This clone was observed a single time. The genes are TRBV12-5 and TRBJ2-1, with 8 positions matching TRBD2. The junction had 20 bases not matched to a gene; V was cut back by 7 bases and J by 6 bases. The germline gives CDR1 LGHNT, CDR2 FRNRAP. The length of the CDR3 is 18 residues. The CDR3 DNA sequence: TGTGCTAGTGTTAATTGGGCATGGGGGGCGGGAGGACGCAATGAGCAGTTCTTC. The encoded protein is CASVNWAWGAGGRNEQFF. Looking up the rest from reference TRBV12-5 and TRBJ2-1 gives the full variable domain: DARVTQTPRHKVTEMGQEVTMRCQPILGHNTVFWYRQTMMQGLELLAYFRNRAPLDDSGMPKDRFSAEMPDATLATLKIQPSEPRDSAVYFCASVNWAWGAGGRNEQFFGPGTRLTVL.

V usage is TRBV28 and J usage is TRBJ1-5; D might be TRBD1 (5 bases). The CDR3 is 15 residues long. V lost 5 bases and J lost 3, with 14 bases in between. In germline, CDR1 is MDHEN, CDR2 SYDVKM. CDR3 nucleotide sequence: TGTGCCAGCAGTGTGGGCGGGGGTAACAATCAGCCCCAGCATTTT. Translating gives CASSVGGGNNQPQHF.

The CDR3 reads CAWYQGALYF. The CDR3 DNA follows: TGTGCCTGGTATCAGGGGGCTCTGTACTTC. The chain joins TRBV30 to TRBJ2-7, with 8 bases aligning to TRBD1. CDR1 is GTSNPN and CDR2 is SVGIG in the germline V gene (reference sequence). V trimming: 5 bases; J trimming: 12 bases; junction bases outside the gene matches: 6. This CDR3 contains 10 residues.

The table lists this clone with a count of one. V is TRBV28 and J is TRBJ2-7; TRBD2 agrees at 8 bases. This CDR3 has 13 residues. Germline assignment: CDR1 MDHEN and CDR2 SYDVKM. The V gene end was trimmed by 10 bases and the J gene end by 8 bases; junction bases not matched to a gene: 13. Written as DNA, the CDR3 is TGTGCCACGGGACTAGGGACCCTTTCACAGCAGTACTTC. Its translation: CATGLGTLSQQYF.